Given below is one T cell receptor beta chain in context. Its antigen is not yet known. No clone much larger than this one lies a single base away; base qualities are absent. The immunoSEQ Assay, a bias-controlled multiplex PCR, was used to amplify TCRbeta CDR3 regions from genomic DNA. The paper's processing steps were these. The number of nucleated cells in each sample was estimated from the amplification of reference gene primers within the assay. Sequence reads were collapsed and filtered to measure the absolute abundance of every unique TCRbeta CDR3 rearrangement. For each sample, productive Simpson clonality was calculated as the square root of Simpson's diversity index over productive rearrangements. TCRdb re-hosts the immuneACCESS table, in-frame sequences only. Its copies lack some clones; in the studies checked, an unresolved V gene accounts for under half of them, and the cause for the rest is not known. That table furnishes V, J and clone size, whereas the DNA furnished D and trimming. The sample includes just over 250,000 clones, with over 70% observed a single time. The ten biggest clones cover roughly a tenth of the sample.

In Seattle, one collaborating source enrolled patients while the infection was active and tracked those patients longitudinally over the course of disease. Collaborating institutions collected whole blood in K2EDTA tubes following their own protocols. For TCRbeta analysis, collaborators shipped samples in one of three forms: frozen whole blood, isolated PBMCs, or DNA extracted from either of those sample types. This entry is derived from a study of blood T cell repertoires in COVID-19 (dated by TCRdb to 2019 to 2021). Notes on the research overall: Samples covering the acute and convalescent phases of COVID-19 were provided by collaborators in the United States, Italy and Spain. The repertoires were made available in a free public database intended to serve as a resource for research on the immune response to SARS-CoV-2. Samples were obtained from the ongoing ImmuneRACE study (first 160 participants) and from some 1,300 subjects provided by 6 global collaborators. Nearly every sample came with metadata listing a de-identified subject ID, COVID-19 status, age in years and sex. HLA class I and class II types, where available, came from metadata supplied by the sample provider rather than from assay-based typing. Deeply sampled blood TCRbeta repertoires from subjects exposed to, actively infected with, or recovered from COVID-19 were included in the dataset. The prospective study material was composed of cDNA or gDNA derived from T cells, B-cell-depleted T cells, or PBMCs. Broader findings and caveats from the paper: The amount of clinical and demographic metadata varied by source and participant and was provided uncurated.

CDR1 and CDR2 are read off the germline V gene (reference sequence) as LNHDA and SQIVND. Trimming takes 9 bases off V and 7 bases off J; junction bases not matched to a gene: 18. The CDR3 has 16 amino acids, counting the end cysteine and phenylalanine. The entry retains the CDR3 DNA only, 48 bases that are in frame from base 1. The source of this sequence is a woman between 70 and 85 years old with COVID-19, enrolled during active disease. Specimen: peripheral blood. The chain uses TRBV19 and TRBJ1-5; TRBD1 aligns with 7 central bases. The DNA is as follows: TGTGCCAGCCACAAGGGACAGACTGGGACTCTACAGCCCCAGCATTTT. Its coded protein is CASHKGQTGTLQPQHF.